This T cell receptor (beta chain) was documented in a study of blood T cell repertoires in COVID-19. Sequencing used immunoSEQ multiplex PCR; TCRdb keeps in-frame clones, though not all of them. Among over 150,000 clones listed, just over 85% were seen once. The specimen was peripheral blood. This clonotype originated in a man aged 50-59 years with active or convalescent COVID-19.

CDR3 in amino acids: CASSYQFWRTGELFF. DNA for the CDR3: TGTGCCAGCAGTTATCAATTCTGGAGGACCGGGGAGCTGTTTTTT. This chain links TRBV6-2 or TRBV6-3 with TRBJ2-2; D may be TRBD2 (5 bases). V lost 3 bases, J lost 5 bases, and 13 bases lay in between. CDR1 MNHEY and CDR2 SVGEGT come from the germline V gene. This CDR3 comprises 15 residues.